The clone carrying this TCR beta chain was counted a few times. Sequencing was performed with immunoSEQ multiplex PCR; in TCRdb, only in-frame clones are kept and a portion is missing. Here the sample spans 10,000 to 15,000 clones, about a quarter being singletons. This CDR3 is built from 15 residues. Per germline, CDR1 SGHNT and CDR2 YENEEA. V lost 4 bases and J lost 3; bases outside the gene matches: 2. The data stem from a study of sequential checkpoint blockade in melanoma. Across the whole study: After nivolumab or ipilimumab alone, around 24 patients had week-13 rebiopsies.

This sample's treatment: randomized to nivolumab then ipilimumab (arm A) or the reverse (arm B). The sequencing here drew on tumor tissue (inferred from file names), taken from a patient given nivolumab and ipilimumab in sequence. The source is a human donor with melanoma. The chain carries TRBV11-3 and TRBJ2-3, with 12 bases aligning to TRBD2. The CDR3 DNA reads as TGTGCCAGCAGCTGGACTAGCGGGGAGACAGATACGCAGTATTTT. This codes for CASSWTSGETDTQYF.